This record looks at one TCR beta chain sequence and its context. Antigen: not known. The data were obtained in a study of read filtering for tumor transcriptome and immune sequencing. The overall study: Per sample, TCR-region reads ranged about 4 to 10.27 million by IR-seq, roughly 75 to 1,400 by RNA-seq.

Germline lookup yields CDR1 SQVTM and CDR2 ANQGSEA. The CDR3 extends over 13 amino acids. Trimming at V came to 3 bases and at J to 8 bases, leaving 9 bases not matched to a gene. The library was built from around 0.4 ug RNA with molecular barcoded adaptors for alpha/delta and beta/gamma chains. TCRdb redid the calling of the reads with MiXCR, one entry per CDR3 protein. The sample holds approximately 20,000 distinct CDR3 sequences; 22% are singletons and the top ten take 24%. Study results and caveats: Even smaller IR-seq throughput identified most shared clonotypes.

V usage is TRBV29-1 and J usage is TRBJ1-1, with 7 bases matching TRBD1. The sample comprised a population of CD138-negative cells sorted from bone marrow. The TCR was taken from a donor at least 40 years old with multiple myeloma. In DNA form, the CDR3 reads TGCAGCGTTGAGGAACAGGGGCCCTACGAAGCTTTCTTT. It codes for CSVEEQGPYEAFF.